This T cell receptor beta chain was identified during a study of OX40 agonist ivuxolimab in advanced cancers. Sequencing used immunoSEQ multiplex PCR; TCRdb keeps in-frame clones, though not all of them. Of about 53,000 clones detected, 84% appear once; the ten largest clones hold around 4.3%. V was clipped by 4 bases and J by 2 bases; unmatched bases: 6. The V gene's germline CDR1 is SGHNT and CDR2 YYREEE (reference sequence). CDR3 size: 15 residues. Patients with a history of autoimmune disease or on systemic immunosuppression were excluded. The rearrangement uses TRBV5-4 and TRBJ1-3; 7 nucleotides line up with TRBD1. Sample: CD4+ or CD8+ T cells sorted from blood, taken in a trial of the OX40 agonist ivuxolimab. The receptor's source is an adult with an advanced solid tumor such as melanoma, head and neck, liver or kidney cancer. As DNA, the CDR3 is TGTGCCAGCAGCGGTATGGACAGGCCTGGAAACACCATATATTTT. Translated: CASSGMDRPGNTIYF. Variable domain in full (rest from reference TRBV5-4 and TRBJ1-3): ETGVTQSPTHLIKTRGQQVTLRCSSQSGHNTVSWYQQALGQGPQFIFQYYREEENGRGNFPPRFSGLQFPNYSSELNVNALELDDSALYLCASSGMDRPGNTIYFGEGSWLTVV.